This TCR beta chain is drawn from a study of T cells after yellow fever vaccination. Study results and limitations: Peak timing came faster in the weaker secondary response, day 5 versus 15.

CDR1 and CDR2 (germline): LGHDT, YNNKEL (reference sequence). V was trimmed by 0 bases and J by 0 bases, leaving 13 bases between them. The CDR3 spans 17 residues. MiXCR was run by TCRdb on the 5' RACE reads, yielding one entry per CDR3 protein. The sample holds 200,000 to 300,000 distinct CDR3 sequences; approximately 3.6% are singletons and the top ten take 19%. This clonotype was detected many times. What it recognizes is unknown. The sequence came from a man between 18 and 29 years old who received the YFV17D yellow fever vaccine. V usage is TRBV3-1 and J usage is TRBJ2-3; TRBD2 might be the D (5 bases). Sequenced material: PBMCs, taken 15 days after the yellow fever booster vaccination. The CDR3 DNA reads TGTGCCAGCAGCCAAGATCCCGCGGAGGCTAGCACAGATACGCAGTATTTT. It specifies CASSQDPAEASTDTQYF.